Each of the 15 T cell receptor beta chains below was sequenced from the same sample in a study of cytomegalovirus exposure and HLA in healthy donors. The PCR contained 60 Vbeta and 13 Jbeta primers. TCRdb's table, derived via immunoSEQ multiplex PCR, lists solely in-frame clones and lacks some. This table has roughly 160,000 clones, about 85% appearing once. Sequenced material: PBMCs. These receptors were collected from a man aged 25-45 years in good health and CMV-seropositive.

The genes are TRBV19 and TRBJ2-1; 11 bases match TRBD2. The V gene end was trimmed by 5 bases and the J gene end by 3 bases; junction bases not matched to a gene: 6. The CDR3 runs 16 residues. The germline V gene has CDR1 LNHDA and CDR2 SQIVND (reference sequence). CDR3: CASSHTSGSFYNEQFF. The CDR3 coding sequence is TGTGCCAGTAGTCACACTAGCGGGAGTTTCTACAATGAGCAGTTCTTC.

The chain recombines TRBV7-3 with TRBJ2-7; a weak D match, TRBD2 (6 bases). Germline lookup yields CDR1 SGHTA and CDR2 FQGTGA. CDR3 length: 14 amino acids. The germline V and J ends were trimmed by 2 bases and 0 bases, with 8 bases remaining between them. DNA of the CDR3: TGTGCCAGCAGCTTAGACGGGAGCTCCTACGAGCAGTACTTC. This gives the protein CASSLDGSSYEQYF.

This clone was counted a single time. The V call is TRBV7-8, the J call TRBJ1-2, with TRBD1 identical over 10 bases. V lost 5 bases to trimming and J lost 2 bases; unmatched junction nucleotides: 8. The CDR3 is 16 amino acids. Germline lookup yields CDR1 SGHVS and CDR2 FQNEAQ. CDR3 DNA: TGTGCCAGCAGCCCAAACCCGGGACAGGGGAACTATGGCTACACCTTC. As protein: CASSPNPGQGNYGYTF.

CDR3 residues: CASGPRQGSYEQYF. CDR3 DNA: TGTGCCAGCGGCCCAAGACAGGGTAGTTACGAGCAGTACTTC. V and J are TRBV4-2 and TRBJ2-7; TRBD1 agrees at 7 bases. Trimming cost V 8 bases and J 4 bases; bases outside gene matches: 11. The CDR3 runs to 14 residues. Germline V lookup: CDR1 LGHNA, CDR2 YNFKEQ.

The CDR3 nucleotides are TGTGCCAGCAGCTATCAGGGGGCGCTGAACACCGGGGAGCTGTTTTTT. It encodes CASSYQGALNTGELFF. The V call is TRBV7-2, the J call TRBJ2-2; 8 nucleotides align to TRBD1. Germline CDR1 is SGHTA and CDR2 is FQGNSA. With V trimmed by 4 bases and J by 1 base, 5 bases remained unmatched. The CDR3 loop spans 16 amino acids.

Details on this clone: One end of the junction does not line up with germline, which may come from a read error. The chain has TRBV7-9 and TRBJ2-5; weak D call: TRBD1 (6 bases). From germline, CDR1 is SEHNR and CDR2 FQNEAQ (reference sequence). CDR3 size: 14 residues. CDR3 sequence: CSSSLGQGWETQYF. The DNA for the CDR3 is TGTTCCAGCAGCTTAGGGCAGGGGTGGGAGACCCAGTACTTC.

This clone was seen only a few times. The J gene is TRBJ2-5, the V gene TRBV5-1; perhaps TRBD1 as D (5 bases). CDR1 is SGHRS and CDR2 is YFSETQ in the germline V gene. The V end lost 0 bases, the J end lost 5 bases, and 14 bases lay between the germline ends. This CDR3 has 15 amino acids. The CDR3 region is CASSLADSSGETQYF. The CDR3 nucleotides are TGCGCCAGCAGCTTGGCTGACAGCTCCGGGGAGACCCAGTACTTC. Combining the CDR3 with reference TRBV5-1 and TRBJ2-5 gives the whole variable domain KAGVTQTPRYLIKTRGQQVTLSCSPISGHRSVSWYQQTPGQGLQFLFEYFSETQRNKGNFPGRFSGRQFSNSRSEMNVSTLELGDSALYLCASSLADSSGETQYFGPGTRLLVL.

This chain joins TRBV6-6 and TRBJ2-1, with 7 bases that match TRBD2. The CDR3 covers 15 residues. Germline values: CDR1 MNHNY, CDR2 SVGAGI (reference sequence). V dropped 2 bases and J dropped 1; count of bases not matched to a gene: 2. The DNA of the CDR3 is TGTGCCAGCAGTTACGGGACTAATTCCTACAATGAGCAGTTCTTC. Translation: CASSYGTNSYNEQFF.

The rearrangement joins TRBV6-1 to TRBJ2-5, with 10 bases lining up with TRBD1. The CDR3 has 15 amino acids. Per the germline V gene, CDR1 is MNHNS and CDR2 is SASEGT. Trimming cost V 2 bases and J 2 bases; bases outside gene matches: 2. CDR3 amino acids: CASSERTGGQETQYF. The CDR3 nucleotides read TGTGCCAGCAGTGAAAGGACAGGGGGACAAGAGACCCAGTACTTC.

The chain is built from TRBV29-1 and TRBJ2-1, with D possibly being TRBD1 (5 bases). The CDR3 is 11 residues long. Between the trimmed V and J ends, which lost 7 bases and 4 bases, there was a span of 8 bases. Germline assignment: CDR1 SQVTM and CDR2 ANQGSEA. The CDR3 spells CSADSYNEQFF. CDR3 nucleotides: TGCAGCGCTGACAGTTACAATGAGCAGTTCTTC.

This chain joins TRBV10-1 and TRBJ2-3, with 10 positions matching TRBD2. Trimming removed 5 bases from V and 0 bases from J; junction bases left unmatched: 5. Germline assignment: CDR1 WNHNN and CDR2 SYGVQD (reference sequence). This CDR3 has 16 residues. The CDR3 loop is CASSLASGGSTDTQYF. The CDR3 nucleotides are TGCGCCAGCAGTCTCGCTAGCGGGGGAAGCACAGATACGCAGTATTTT.

The CDR3 nucleotides read TGTGCCAGCAGCACCGGACAGGGCCCAATGAACACTGAAGCTTTCTTT. Translated: CASSTGQGPMNTEAFF. The chain is built from TRBV5-8 and TRBJ1-1; TRBD1 matches 8 bases. After removal of 4 bases from V and 0 bases from J, the junction contained 8 bases not matched to a gene. This CDR3 region has 16 residues. Germline-derived CDR1 and CDR2 are SGHTS and YDEGEE.

V and J are TRBV5-1 and TRBJ2-3; possibly TRBD2 for D (5 bases). V was pared by 0 bases and J by 0 bases, with 5 bases between. The CDR3 extends over 14 amino acids. From germline, CDR1 is SGHRS and CDR2 YFSETQ. CDR3 amino acids: CASSLAGSTDTQYF. The CDR3 DNA is TGCGCCAGCAGCTTGGCGGGGAGCACAGATACGCAGTATTTT.

This chain uses TRBV9 with TRBJ1-2, with D possibly being TRBD1 (5 bases). Per the germline V gene, CDR1 is SGDLS and CDR2 is YYNGEE. Trimming pared 0 bases from V and 8 bases from J, leaving 14 bases between. The CDR3 is 14 residues long. CDR3 nucleotide sequence: TGTGCCAGCAGCGTAGAAACTGGGGCGCTAGGCTACACCTTC. This encodes CASSVETGALGYTF. Using reference TRBV9 and TRBJ1-2 for the parts outside the CDR3, the full variable domain is DSGVTQTPKHLITATGQRVTLRCSPRSGDLSVYWYQQSLDQGLQFLIQYYNGEERAKGNILERFSAQQFPDLHSELNLSSLELGDSALYFCASSVETGALGYTFGSGTRLTVV.

The chain has TRBV6-5 and TRBJ2-1, with D perhaps matching TRBD2 (5 bases). Trimming took off 6 bases at V and 0 bases at J, with 9 bases between the two ends. The CDR3 contains 14 residues. The germline gives CDR1 MNHEY, CDR2 SVGAGI. CDR3 nucleotide sequence: TGTGCCAGCAGGGCCGGGGACTCCTACAATGAGCAGTTCTTC. This translates into CASRAGDSYNEQFF.